The entry that follows covers one T cell receptor (beta chain) sequence. The antigen is not known. The data are from a study of cytomegalovirus exposure and HLA in healthy donors. Trimming cost V 7 bases and J 4 bases; bases outside gene matches: 6. Germline-derived CDR1 and CDR2 are LNHDA and SQIVND (reference sequence). The CDR3 length is 14 residues. Notes on the study in general: Among donors in an Asian-associated ancestry cluster, a later analysis reportedly found fewer N-insertions than the approximately 670-donor mean. Certain sequence variants were highly shared and formed a cluster, and this cluster was likely a sequencing artifact. TCR beta V- and J-gene trimming was later associated with a missense DCLRE1C variant. An analysis done earlier found most TCR beta V segments productive about 87% or about 30% of the time.

PCR involved 60 Vbeta and 13 Jbeta primers. The protocol was immunoSEQ multiplex PCR, while the TCRdb copy is restricted to in-frame clones and leaves out a portion. The table includes approximately 98,000 clones, 70% to 80% detected once. The source material was PBMCs. The V gene is TRBV19, the J gene TRBJ1-1; TRBD1 agrees at 10 bases. The clonotype originates from a man aged 18 to 30 in good health and CMV-seropositive. The CDR3 region has the DNA TGTGCCAGTATCCCTCGGACAGGGGGCACTGAAGCTTTCTTT. As protein: CASIPRTGGTEAFF.